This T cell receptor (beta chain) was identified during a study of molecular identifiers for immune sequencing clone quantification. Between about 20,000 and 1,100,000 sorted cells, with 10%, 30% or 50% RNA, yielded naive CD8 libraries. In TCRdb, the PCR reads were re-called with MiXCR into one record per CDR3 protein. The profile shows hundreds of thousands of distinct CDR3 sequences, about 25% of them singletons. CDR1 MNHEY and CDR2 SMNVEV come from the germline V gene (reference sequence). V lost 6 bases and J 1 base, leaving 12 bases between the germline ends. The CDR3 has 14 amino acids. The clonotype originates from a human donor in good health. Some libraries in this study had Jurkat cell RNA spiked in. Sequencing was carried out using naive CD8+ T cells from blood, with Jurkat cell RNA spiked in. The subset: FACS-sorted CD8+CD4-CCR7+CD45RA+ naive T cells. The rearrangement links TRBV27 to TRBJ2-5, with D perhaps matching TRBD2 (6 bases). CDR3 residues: CASRKPGLQETQYF. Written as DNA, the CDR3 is TGTGCCAGCAGAAAACCGGGACTCCAAGAGACCCAGTACTTC.